This T cell receptor (beta chain) was identified in a study of T cell repertoires in cytomegalovirus infection (dated by TCRdb to the late 2010s). With regard to the full study: The HLA type of each donor mattered for the analysis, because public TCR beta signatures pointed to carriage of CMV infection along with the matching HLA type.

In the germline V gene, CDR1 corresponds to SGHTA and CDR2 to FQGTGA. V has 5 bases trimmed and J has 7 bases trimmed; junction bases matching no gene number 8. The CDR3 covers 14 residues, taking in both the cysteine and the phenylalanine. Here the CDR3 DNA is all that survives: 42 bases in frame from base 1. General conclusions and limits of the study: The ex vivo response was dominated by HLA-C-restricted CMV-specific TCR beta clonotypes, which also provided the single most frequent clonotype in two of eight donors. In both this cohort and an independent cohort of some 370 donors, the cumulative frequency of public TCR beta family members distinguished carriers of CMV infection plus the relevant HLA type.

This clonotype was found many times. Its specific antigen is unknown. Per-nucleotide qualities are absent, and no much larger clonotype sits a single base away. Sequenced on an Illumina HiSeq 1500. The public reads were quality trimmed at Q25 with fastp and then assembled into clones with MiXCR by TCRdb, keeping productive beta chains. Each CDR3 protein gets just one entry, which takes the most common genes and DNA from the rows behind it. The sample has a few hundred thousand distinct CDR3 sequences on record, approximately 15% of them singletons. The top ten clonotypes cover around 9.5% of the sample.

The sample comprised PBMCs. This clonotype was sampled from a human donor in good health (CMV status not recorded). Some clones in this sample may be carry-over from other donors' samples. The V and J genes are TRBV7-3 and TRBJ1-2; 9 central nucleotides agree with TRBD1. The DNA is TGTGCCAGCAGCAATGGGACAGGGATCGCTGGCTACACCTTC. This yields the protein CASSNGTGIAGYTF.